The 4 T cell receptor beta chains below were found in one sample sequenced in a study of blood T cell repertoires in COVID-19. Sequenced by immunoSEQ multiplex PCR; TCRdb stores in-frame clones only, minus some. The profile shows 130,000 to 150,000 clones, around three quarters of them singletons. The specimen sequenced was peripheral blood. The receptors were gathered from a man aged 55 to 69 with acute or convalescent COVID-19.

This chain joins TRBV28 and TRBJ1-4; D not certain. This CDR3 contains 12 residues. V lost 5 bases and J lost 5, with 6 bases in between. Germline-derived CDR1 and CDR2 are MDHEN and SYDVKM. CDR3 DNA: TGTGCCAGCAGTGTGCGGAATGAAAAACTGTTTTTT. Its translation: CASSVRNEKLFF. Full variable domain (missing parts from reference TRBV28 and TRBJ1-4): DVKVTQSSRYLVKRTGEKVFLECVQDMDHENMFWYRQDPGLGLRLIYFSYDVKMKEKGDIPEGYSVSREKKERFSLILESASTNQTSMYLCASSVRNEKLFFGSGTQLSVL.

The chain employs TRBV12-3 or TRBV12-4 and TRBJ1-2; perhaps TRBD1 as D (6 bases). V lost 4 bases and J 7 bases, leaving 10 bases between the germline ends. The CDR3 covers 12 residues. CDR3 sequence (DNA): TGTGCCAGCAGTTCAGGGGCAGGTGGCTACACCTTC. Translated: CASSSGAGGYTF.

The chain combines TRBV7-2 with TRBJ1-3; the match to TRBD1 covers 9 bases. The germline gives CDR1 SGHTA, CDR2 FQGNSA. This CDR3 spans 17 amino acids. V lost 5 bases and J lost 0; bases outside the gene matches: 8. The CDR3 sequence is CASSPWGTGNSGNTIYF. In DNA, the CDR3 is TGTGCCAGCAGCCCCTGGGGGACAGGGAACTCTGGAAACACCATATATTTT.

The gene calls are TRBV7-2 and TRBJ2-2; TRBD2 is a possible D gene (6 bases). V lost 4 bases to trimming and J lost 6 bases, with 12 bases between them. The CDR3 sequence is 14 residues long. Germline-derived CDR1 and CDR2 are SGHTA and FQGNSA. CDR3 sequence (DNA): TGTGCCAGCAGCTCCGTCCCTAGCGCCGGGGAGCTGTTTTTT. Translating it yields CASSSVPSAGELFF.